Only a few counts were recorded for the clone carrying this T cell receptor (beta chain). The data belong to a study of blood T cell repertoires in COVID-19. At the level of the study: COVID-19 samples from acute and convalescent phases originated in the United States, Italy and Spain. PBMCs, B-cell-depleted T cells, or T cells were the source of the cDNA or gDNA that made up the material.

This CDR3 has 15 residues. Unmatched junction bases numbered 3, after V lost 3 bases and J lost 2 bases. Germline V gene lookup returns CDR1 KGHDR and CDR2 SFDVKD. In the study's own analysis: Amplified reference gene primers provided the basis for estimating nucleated cell counts. Some clones are missing from TCRdb's copy, which holds only in-frame ones; the method was immunoSEQ multiplex PCR. The DNA was the basis for D and trimming; V, J and clone size are from that table. The sample shows almost 200,000 clones, about 90% of them seen only once. V gene TRBV24-1 combines with J gene TRBJ2-5; 9 nucleotides agree with TRBD1. This receptor was taken from a woman aged 70-85 years with acute or convalescent COVID-19. The specimen sequenced was peripheral blood. CDR3 nucleotide sequence: TGTGCCACCAGTGATCGACAGGGGGGACAAGAGACCCAGTACTTC. Protein sequence: CATSDRQGGQETQYF.